Given below is one T cell receptor beta chain in context. The sample belongs to a study of blood T cell repertoires in COVID-19. The method was immunoSEQ multiplex PCR; TCRdb's version includes in-frame clones alone and lacks a portion of them. The sample holds approximately 250,000 clones, 84% seen once. Input material: peripheral blood. This receptor was identified in a man between 50 and 59 years old with acute or convalescent COVID-19.

CDR3 sequence reads: CASGFLGTEANYGYTF. The CDR3 nucleotides are TGTGCTAGTGGTTTCCTCGGGACAGAAGCTAACTATGGCTACACCTTC. This chain links TRBV12-5 with TRBJ1-2; 7 bases line up with TRBD1. The V segment lost 3 bases and the J segment 0 bases; nucleotides outside the gene matches: 7. Germline CDR1 reads LGHNT; CDR2 reads FRNRAP. CDR3 length equals 16 residues.